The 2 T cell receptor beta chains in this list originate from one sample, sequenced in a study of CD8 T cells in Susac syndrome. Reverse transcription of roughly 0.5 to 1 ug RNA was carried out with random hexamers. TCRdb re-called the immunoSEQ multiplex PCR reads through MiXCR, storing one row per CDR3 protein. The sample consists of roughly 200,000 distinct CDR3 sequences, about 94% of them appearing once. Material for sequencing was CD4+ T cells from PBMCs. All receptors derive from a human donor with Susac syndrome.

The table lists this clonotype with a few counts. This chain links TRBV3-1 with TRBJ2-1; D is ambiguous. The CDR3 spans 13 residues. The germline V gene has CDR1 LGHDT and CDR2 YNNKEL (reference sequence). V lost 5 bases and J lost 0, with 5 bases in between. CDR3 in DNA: TGTGCCAGCAGCTTTAGCTCCTACAATGAGCAGTTCTTC. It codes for CASSFSSYNEQFF.

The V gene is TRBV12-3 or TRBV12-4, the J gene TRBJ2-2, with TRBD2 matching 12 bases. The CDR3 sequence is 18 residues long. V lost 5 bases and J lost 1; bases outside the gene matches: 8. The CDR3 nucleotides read TGTGCCAGCAGTCCGTTGACTAGCGGGGGAATGAACACCGGGGAGCTGTTTTTT. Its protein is CASSPLTSGGMNTGELFF.